This is a list of T cell receptor beta chains from one sample in a study of T cell responses to AZD1222 COVID-19 vaccine. The data were produced by immunoSEQ multiplex PCR, yet TCRdb's version contains in-frame clones alone and is incomplete. This sample has 85,000 or so clones, with about 86% found just once. The material sequenced was peripheral blood, taken 28 days after the second AZD1222 dose. All receptors derive from an adult who received the AZD1222 COVID-19 vaccine. Both conserved end residues are part of each CDR3. The D gene is left open where the match is weak. The listing skips clone size in some rows; elsewhere it reads once, few, many or a size class.

clone size,V gene,D gene,J gene,CDR3 DNA,CDR3 protein
-,TRBV29-1,-,TRBJ2-7,TGCAGCGGAGAGGACCCGTCAGGCGAGCAGTACTTC,CSGEDPSGEQYF
once,TRBV30,TRBD1,TRBJ2-3,TGTGCCTGGGACGGGACAGGGGGCACAGATACGCAGTATTTT,CAWDGTGGTDTQYF
-,TRBV6-4,-,TRBJ2-2,TGTGCCAGCAATGAGGGACTGCACACCGGGGAGCTGTTTTTT,CASNEGLHTGELFF
once,TRBV18,-,TRBJ1-1,TGTGCCAGCTCTCAAACGGGGAGGATGAACACTGAAGCTTTCTTT,CASSQTGRMNTEAFF
-,TRBV11-2,-,TRBJ2-6,TGTGCCAGCAGTAGCACAGGGTTCCGAGGCGTCCTGACTTTC,CASSSTGFRGVLTF
-,TRBV12-3/TRBV12-4,-,TRBJ2-5,TGTGCCAGCAGTTCGTTGGGGTTGGAGACCCAGTACTTC,CASSSLGLETQYF
-,TRBV14,TRBD1,TRBJ1-6,TGTGCCAGCAGCAGCCGGACAGGGAACAGTAATTCACCCCTCCACTTT,CASSSRTGNSNSPLHF
-,TRBV6-2/TRBV6-3,-,TRBJ1-1,TGTGCCAGCAGTTTCACAGGGAGGGAGACTGAAGCTTTCTTT,CASSFTGRETEAFF
-,TRBV5-1,-,TRBJ2-3,TGCGCCAGCAGCATGGGAGGTGCTGGCACAGATACGCAGTATTTT,CASSMGGAGTDTQYF
-,TRBV3-1/TRBV3-2,TRBD1,TRBJ1-2,TGTGCCAGCAGCCAAGTAGATTACAGGGGGCGGGGAGGCTACACCTTC,CASSQVDYRGRGGYTF
few,TRBV7-7,-,TRBJ2-7,TGTGCCAGCAGCTTAAGAACAGGGCCTTCCTACGAGCAGTACTTC,CASSLRTGPSYEQYF
-,TRBV19,TRBD1,TRBJ1-2,TGTGCCAGTAGGGTTCCGGGACAGTACTATGGCTACACCTTC,CASRVPGQYYGYTF
-,TRBV6-1,-,TRBJ2-1,TGTGCCAGCAGTGATACTAGCCTCCCCTCCAATGAGCAGTTCTTC,CASSDTSLPSNEQFF
-,TRBV5-1,-,TRBJ1-2,TGCGCCAGCAGCTTGGACGCGGGGCTCAAATATGGCTACACCTTC,CASSLDAGLKYGYTF
-,TRBV6-6,-,TRBJ2-6,TGTGCCAGCAGTTACTCGAGAGGGACCGGGGCCAACGTCCTGACTTTC,CASSYSRGTGANVLTF
-,TRBV5-1,TRBD1,TRBJ1-3,TGCGCCAGCAGCTTGTATGGGACAGGGAGTGGAAACACCATATATTTT,CASSLYGTGSGNTIYF
-,TRBV28,TRBD1,TRBJ1-4,TGTGCCAGCAGTCCCGGGACAGCAGAGGGTGAAAAACTGTTTTTT,CASSPGTAEGEKLFF
-,TRBV12-3/TRBV12-4,-,TRBJ2-7,TGTGCCAGCGGCCCTGGGGTGAACGAGCAGTACTTC,CASGPGVNEQYF
-,TRBV15,-,TRBJ2-3,TGTGCCACCAGCAGGGTCCGGGGCACAGATACGCAGTATTTT,CATSRVRGTDTQYF
-,TRBV5-1,-,TRBJ2-1,TGCGCCAGCAGCTCTCTAGCTGCTTCCTACAATGAGCAGTTCTTC,CASSSLAASYNEQFF
once,TRBV7-3,-,TRBJ2-1,TGTGCCAGCAGCCCGAGGGACACTTCGGGGTACAATGAGCAGTTCTTC,CASSPRDTSGYNEQFF
-,TRBV18,-,TRBJ2-7,TGTGCCAGCTCACCCGACAGGACTACCTACGAGCAGTACTTC,CASSPDRTTYEQYF
-,TRBV28,-,TRBJ1-5,TGTGCCAGCAGTTTACTAGGGGGTGATCAGCCCCAGCATTTT,CASSLLGGDQPQHF
-,TRBV18,-,TRBJ2-1,TGTGCCAGCTCCCGACAGGATTCGACCTACAATGAGCAGTTCTTC,CASSRQDSTYNEQFF
-,TRBV28,-,TRBJ1-2,TGTGCCAGCAGTTTAGGAGGGATTAAGAACTATGGCTACACCTTC,CASSLGGIKNYGYTF
-,TRBV24-1,-,TRBJ2-3,TGTGCCACCAGTGCTTACAGTGGCACAGATACGCAGTATTTT,CATSAYSGTDTQYF
once,TRBV21-1,-,TRBJ1-1,TGTGCCAGCAGCAAGAAGCAGGGTAGTGAAATTGGGGAGAGGACTGAAGCTTTCTTT,CASSKKQGSEIGERTEAFF
-,TRBV18,-,TRBJ2-7,TGTGCCAGCTCACCAGACCGGGGAAACTACGAGCAGTACTTC,CASSPDRGNYEQYF
-,TRBV7-3,TRBD2,TRBJ2-1,TGTGCCAGCAGCATATCTCCGGGACTAGCGGGAGGCTATGAGCAGTTCTTC,CASSISPGLAGGYEQFF
-,TRBV18,-,TRBJ1-2,TGTGCCAGCTCACCAGAGGAGGTCAATGGCTACACCTTC,CASSPEEVNGYTF
-,TRBV28,-,TRBJ1-1,TGTGCCAGCTTTTTAGGGGGTCGCACTGAAGCTTTCTTT,CASFLGGRTEAFF
-,TRBV25-1,TRBD1,TRBJ2-4,TGTGCCAGCAGAAGACAGGGGCCGACGGACATTCAGTACTTC,CASRRQGPTDIQYF
-,TRBV5-6,TRBD1,TRBJ2-5,TGTGCCAGCAGCTTGGGGCTAGGGGGCGGCCTAGGAGAGACCCAGTACTTC,CASSLGLGGGLGETQYF
-,TRBV5-1,TRBD1,TRBJ1-4,TGCGCCAGCAGCTTGGTCCCCAGGGGACAGAATGAAAAACTGTTTTTT,CASSLVPRGQNEKLFF
-,TRBV6-1,-,TRBJ1-2,TGTGCCAGCAGTGAAGCCTTGTCCCGGGCCAATGGCTACACCTTC,CASSEALSRANGYTF
-,TRBV27,TRBD1,TRBJ2-1,TGTGCCAGCAGTTTATTGGGACAGGGTGGGAATGAGCAGTTCTTC,CASSLLGQGGNEQFF
-,TRBV4-2,-,TRBJ2-5,TGTGCCAGCAGCCCCCACCGGGACTCCCAAGAGACCCAGTACTTC,CASSPHRDSQETQYF